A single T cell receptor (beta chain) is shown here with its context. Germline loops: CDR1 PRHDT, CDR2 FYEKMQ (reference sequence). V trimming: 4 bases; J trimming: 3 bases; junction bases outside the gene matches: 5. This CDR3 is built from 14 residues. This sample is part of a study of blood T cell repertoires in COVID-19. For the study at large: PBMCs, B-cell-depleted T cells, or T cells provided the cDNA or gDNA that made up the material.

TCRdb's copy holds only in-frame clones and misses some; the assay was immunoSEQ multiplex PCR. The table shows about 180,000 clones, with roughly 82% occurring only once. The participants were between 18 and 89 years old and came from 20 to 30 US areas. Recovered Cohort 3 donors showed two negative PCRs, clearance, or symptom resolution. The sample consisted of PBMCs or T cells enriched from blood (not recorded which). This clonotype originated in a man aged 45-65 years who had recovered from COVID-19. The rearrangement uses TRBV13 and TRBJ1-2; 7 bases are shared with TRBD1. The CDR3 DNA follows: TGTGCCAGCAGCTCATGGACAGGAGACTATGGCTACACCTTC. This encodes CASSSWTGDYGYTF.